This is a list of T cell receptor beta chains from one sample in a study of blood T cell repertoires in COVID-19. Clones were read by immunoSEQ multiplex PCR, and TCRdb kept only the in-frame ones, dropping some. The sample includes about 120,000 clones, about 78% seen only once; the top ten take approximately 2.4%. Sequencing was done on a sample of peripheral blood. Receptor source: a man in his 70s with acute or convalescent COVID-19. CDR3s leave out the opening cysteine and the closing phenylalanine or tryptophan.

J: TRBJ1-2; V: TRBV3-1/TRBV3-2; CDR3: ASSHPAAAGFYGYT
J: TRBJ2-2; V: TRBV7-2; CDR3: ASSQTRGTGVTGELF
J: TRBJ2-3; V: TRBV4-2; CDR3: ASSPWTSGDPDTQY
J: TRBJ1-2; V: TRBV2; CDR3: ASSEQGKDYGYT
J: TRBJ2-1; V: TRBV21-1; CDR3: ASSPVNEQF
J: TRBJ1-4; V: TRBV27; CDR3: ASRPNLQGEKLF
J: TRBJ1-4; V: TRBV5-4; CDR3: ASSLAGREKLF
J: TRBJ1-2; V: TRBV5-1; CDR3: ASSLGVRGGYT
J: TRBJ1-2; V: TRBV10-1; CDR3: ASSEGQGDYGYT
J: TRBJ1-2; V: TRBV5-4; CDR3: ASSLDRGGEGYT
J: TRBJ2-3; V: TRBV5-4; CDR3: ASARAGTRGTDTQY
J: TRBJ1-2; V: TRBV25-1; CDR3: ASEDSNYGYT
J: TRBJ2-2; V: TRBV6-5; CDR3: ASIRDRANTGELF
J: TRBJ2-3; V: TRBV6-5; CDR3: ASSYDRGVDTQY
J: TRBJ1-1; V: TRBV25-1; CDR3: ASSEDRGGGTEAF
J: TRBJ1-6; V: TRBV7-2; CDR3: ASSSRFPGQDNSPLH
J: TRBJ1-6; V: TRBV5-6; CDR3: ASSTPGQANSPLH
J: TRBJ1-2; V: TRBV4-3; CDR3: ASSTLGDGGDGYT
J: TRBJ1-6; V: TRBV3-1/TRBV3-2; CDR3: ASSQVQGLSPLH
J: TRBJ1-2; V: TRBV6-2/TRBV6-3; CDR3: ASIPRGIWNT
J: TRBJ1-1; V: TRBV2; CDR3: ASTNWLGGTEAF
J: TRBJ1-2; V: TRBV4-3; CDR3: ASSQAGFNYGYT
J: TRBJ1-3; V: TRBV11-2; CDR3: ASSLILQSSGNTIY
J: TRBJ2-5; V: TRBV5-4; CDR3: ASSRGGQGKETQY
J: TRBJ2-2; V: TRBV4-3; CDR3: ASSPQVPGHDTGELF
J: TRBJ2-1; V: TRBV6-8; CDR3: ASSSPEQF
J: TRBJ1-2; V: TRBV5-6; CDR3: ASSLVRGAQGYGYT
J: TRBJ1-2; V: TRBV5-1; CDR3: ASSPAGLEYYGYT
J: TRBJ1-3; V: TRBV25-1; CDR3: ASSVGSGNTIY
J: TRBJ1-6; V: TRBV4-1; CDR3: ASSQDSFILGGKSPLH
J: TRBJ2-3; V: TRBV30; CDR3: AWSPAGGRNRGNTQY
J: TRBJ2-1; V: TRBV7-2; CDR3: ASSLDSGGTYNEQF
J: TRBJ1-3; V: TRBV19; CDR3: ASSTRQPIDSGNTIY
J: TRBJ1-4; V: TRBV24-1; CDR3: ATSPGNEKLF
J: TRBJ1-4; V: TRBV5-6; CDR3: ASSGADGSNEKLF
J: TRBJ1-6; V: TRBV2; CDR3: ASSRDSLYNSPLH
J: TRBJ2-5; V: TRBV4-1; CDR3: ASSQDPSRGGLETQY
J: TRBJ2-7; V: TRBV5-1; CDR3: ASSPRDRADYEQY
J: TRBJ1-5; V: TRBV30; CDR3: AWSGQTNQPQH
J: TRBJ1-2; V: TRBV19; CDR3: ATRTGVYGYT
J: TRBJ1-1; V: TRBV6-5; CDR3: ASSYRGLGGTEAF
J: TRBJ1-5; V: TRBV6-2/TRBV6-3; CDR3: ASSRLDGSNQPQH
J: TRBJ1-3; V: TRBV25-1; CDR3: ATRTGQGPGNTIY
J: TRBJ1-1; V: TRBV14; CDR3: ASSHGQGSGAEAF
J: TRBJ2-3; V: TRBV19; CDR3: ASSIDLEGGVRDTQY
J: TRBJ1-4; V: TRBV4-2; CDR3: ASSQAGTGEKLF
J: TRBJ2-1; V: TRBV7-2; CDR3: ASSSDRGDYNEQF
J: TRBJ2-6; V: TRBV5-1; CDR3: ASSPGTGANVLT
J: TRBJ1-5; V: TRBV4-1; CDR3: ASSREASRGANQPQH
J: TRBJ1-2; V: TRBV5-1; CDR3: ASSLTPDRRDYGYT
J: TRBJ1-1; V: TRBV7-3; CDR3: ASSLNRQGNTEAF
J: TRBJ1-2; V: TRBV7-2; CDR3: ASSPSGYGYT
J: TRBJ1-2; V: TRBV4-1; CDR3: ASSQDPGAANYGYT
J: TRBJ1-4; V: TRBV7-2; CDR3: ASSPRLRQNEKLF
J: TRBJ2-7; V: TRBV5-1; CDR3: ASSLGQGAWY
J: TRBJ1-1; V: TRBV6-5; CDR3: ASRIRQGANTEAF
J: TRBJ2-7; V: TRBV7-8; CDR3: ASRSVSYEQY
J: TRBJ1-4; V: TRBV6-5; CDR3: ASSSRDRGEKLF
J: TRBJ2-6; V: TRBV18; CDR3: ASSPLPGSSGANVLT